Below, 30 T cell receptor beta chains from the same sample are listed, as sequenced in a study of cytomegalovirus exposure and HLA in healthy donors. PCR was performed using 60 Vbeta and 13 Jbeta primers. Generated by immunoSEQ multiplex PCR, the TCRdb table keeps only in-frame clones and is missing some. Reported are 100,000 to 150,000 clones; the ten largest clones contain around 1.6%. Sequenced input: PBMCs. The receptors stem from a man younger than 30 in good health and CMV-seronegative.

The rearrangement links TRBV2 to TRBJ2-3; the match to TRBD2 covers 10 bases. The trim removed 8 bases at V and 0 bases at J, leaving 2 bases unmatched. The CDR3 loop spans 14 amino acids. Germline CDR1 is SNHLY and CDR2 is FYNNEI. For the CDR3, the DNA is TGTGCCAGCCTTAGCGGGGGGAGCACAGATACGCAGTATTTT. Protein: CASLSGGSTDTQYF.

The chain has TRBV11-2 and TRBJ2-3; 9 nucleotides match TRBD2. Per germline, CDR1 SGHAT and CDR2 FQNNGV. This CDR3 has 17 residues. V lost 5 bases to trimming and J lost 3 bases; unmatched junction nucleotides: 12. The CDR3 sequence: CASSLLGRGRGTDTQYF. CDR3 bases: TGTGCCAGCAGCCTTCTGGGGCGCGGGAGGGGTACAGATACGCAGTATTTT. Full variable domain (remainder filled in from reference TRBV11-2 and TRBJ2-3): EAGVAQSPRYKIIEKRQSVAFWCNPISGHATLYWYQQILGQGPKLLIQFQNNGVVDDSQLPKDRFSAERLKGVDSTLKIQPAKLEDSAVYLCASSLLGRGRGTDTQYFGPGTRLTVL.

V is TRBV29-1 and J is TRBJ2-7, with 7 nucleotides matching TRBD2. CDR1 and CDR2 (germline): SQVTM, ANQGSEA. V was pared by 6 bases and J by 1 base, with 6 bases of the junction left unmatched. This CDR3 has 13 amino acids. CDR3 DNA: TGCAGCGTGGGAGGGGTGGGGTCCTACGAGCAGTACTTC. Translating it yields CSVGGVGSYEQYF.

J is TRBJ2-7 and V is TRBV19; D is uncertain. V lost 5 bases and J 2 bases, leaving 16 bases between the germline ends. Per the germline V gene, CDR1 is LNHDA and CDR2 is SQIVND (reference sequence). The CDR3 extends over 15 amino acids. CDR3 in DNA: TGTGCCAGTAGTCTTCGACTTGGAGCCCCCTACGAGCAGTACTTC. Its protein product is CASSLRLGAPYEQYF.

In DNA, the CDR3 is TGTGCCAGCGTCGGGAGGGGTGAAGCTTTCTTT. Translation gives CASVGRGEAFF. This chain uses TRBV28 with TRBJ1-1; possibly TRBD1 for D (5 bases). This CDR3 spans 11 amino acids. Trimming removed 8 bases from V and 7 bases from J, with 11 bases in between. Per the germline V gene, CDR1 is MDHEN and CDR2 is SYDVKM.

The chain recombines TRBV5-6 with TRBJ2-1; TRBD1 matches 10 bases. V trimming: 4 bases; J trimming: 6 bases; junction bases outside the gene matches: 10. CDR1 and CDR2 from the germline V gene are SGHDT and YYEEEE. The CDR3 has 16 residues. In nucleotides, the CDR3 is TGTGCCAGCAGCACCAAAGACAGGGGGCCTGGCAATGAGCAGTTCTTC. It codes for CASSTKDRGPGNEQFF.

The rearrangement joins TRBV28 to TRBJ2-7; a possible D gene is TRBD2 (7 bases). CDR1 is MDHEN and CDR2 is SYDVKM in the germline V gene. CDR3 length: 15 residues. V was pared by 3 bases and J by 4 bases, with 16 bases between. The chain's CDR3 is CASSFSGGQVYEQYF. The DNA for the CDR3 is TGTGCCAGCAGTTTTTCCGGGGGGCAGGTATACGAGCAGTACTTC. Full variable domain (remainder filled in from reference TRBV28 and TRBJ2-7): DVKVTQSSRYLVKRTGEKVFLECVQDMDHENMFWYRQDPGLGLRLIYFSYDVKMKEKGDIPEGYSVSREKKERFSLILESASTNQTSMYLCASSFSGGQVYEQYFGPGTRLTVT.

The CDR3 sequence is CASSPALTYEQYF. The CDR3 DNA reads as TGTGCCAGCTCACCAGCACTTACCTACGAGCAGTACTTC. The gene calls are TRBV18 and TRBJ2-7; D is uncertain. Germline-derived CDR1 and CDR2 are KGHSH and LQKENI. Trimming pared 2 bases from V and 2 bases from J, leaving 7 bases between. The CDR3 runs 13 residues.

The rearrangement links TRBV28 to TRBJ1-2; D unresolved. V was pared by 7 bases and J by 4 bases, with 16 bases between. Per germline, CDR1 MDHEN and CDR2 SYDVKM. The CDR3 consists of 14 residues. The CDR3 nucleotides read TGTGCCAGCATCGGACTGAACCTTCTCTATGGCTACACCTTC. As protein: CASIGLNLLYGYTF.

The chain has TRBV5-5 and TRBJ1-5; 7 bases align to TRBD1. The V and J ends lost 3 bases and 0 bases, in that order; junction bases with no gene match: 3. Germline V CDR1 and CDR2: SGHKS, YYEKEE (reference sequence). The CDR3 has 15 amino acids. In DNA, the CDR3 is TGTGCCAGCAGCTCACAGGGGAATAGCAATCAGCCCCAGCATTTT. Translated: CASSSQGNSNQPQHF.

The gene calls are TRBV27 and TRBJ2-6, with D unclear. CDR3 length: 13 amino acids. Germline-derived CDR1 and CDR2 are MNHEY and SMNVEV (reference sequence). Trimming removed 10 bases from V and 1 base from J, with 8 bases in between. The CDR3 region has the DNA TGTGCCACCCAAACTTCTGGGGCCAACGTCCTGACTTTC. It is translated as CATQTSGANVLTF.

This rearrangement joins TRBV2 to TRBJ1-2, with 8 bases matching TRBD1. Per the germline V gene, CDR1 is SNHLY and CDR2 is FYNNEI. After removal of 9 bases from V and 7 bases from J, the junction contained 10 bases not matched to a gene. The CDR3 length is 13 residues. The CDR3 spells CASDETGVGGYTF. In DNA form, the CDR3 reads TGTGCCAGTGATGAGACAGGGGTAGGTGGCTACACCTTC.

The rearrangement joins TRBV10-3 to TRBJ2-3, with a weak D call TRBD1 (6 bases). The CDR3 totals 15 residues. V lost 0 bases to trimming and J lost 0 bases, with 7 bases between them. Germline lookup yields CDR1 ENHRY and CDR2 SYGVKD. CDR3 coding DNA: TGTGCCATCAGTGAGTCGGGACAAAGCACAGATACGCAGTATTTT. Protein product: CAISESGQSTDTQYF.

The rearrangement uses TRBV29-1 and TRBJ2-2; no clear D gene. The germline gives CDR1 SQVTM, CDR2 ANQGSEA. This CDR3 has 12 amino acids. The V end was cut by 7 bases, the J end by 3 bases, with 9 bases between. The CDR3 loop is CSAQTYTGELFF. The CDR3 DNA follows: TGCAGCGCCCAAACATACACCGGGGAGCTGTTTTTT.

The chain uses TRBV7-9 and TRBJ1-1; a weak D match, TRBD1 (6 bases). V was trimmed by 5 bases and J by 5 bases, leaving 9 bases between them. This CDR3 is 12 amino acids long. The germline gives CDR1 SEHNR, CDR2 FQNEAQ (reference sequence). The CDR3 DNA sequence: TGTGCCAGCAGCCGGACAGAAACTGAAGCTTTCTTT. Translating gives CASSRTETEAFF. The full variable domain, in which reference TRBV7-9 and TRBJ1-1 provide the parts outside the CDR3, is DTGVSQNPRHKITKRGQNVTFRCDPISEHNRLYWYRQTLGQGPEFLTYFQNEAQLEKSRLLSDRFSAERPKGSFSTLEIQRTEQGDSAMYLCASSRTETEAFFGQGTRLTVV.

The genes are TRBV4-3 and TRBJ2-7; 7 positions match TRBD1. CDR3 length: 15 residues. Germline assignment: CDR1 LGHNA and CDR2 YSLEER. Germline trimming cut 1 base from V and 2 bases from J; bases unmatched to any gene: 5. CDR3 coding DNA: TGCGCCAGCAGCCAAGGACAGGGAGTGACCTACGAGCAGTACTTC. Translated: CASSQGQGVTYEQYF.

The genes are TRBV19 and TRBJ2-7; 8 bases line up with TRBD2. This CDR3 is 13 amino acids long. Trimming took 8 bases from V and 2 from J; bases not matched to a gene: 5. Germline lookup yields CDR1 LNHDA and CDR2 SQIVND (reference sequence). CDR3: CASGAGGPYEQYF. The CDR3 DNA follows: TGTGCCAGTGGGGCGGGGGGCCCCTACGAGCAGTACTTC.

This chain uses TRBV6-5 with TRBJ2-1, with 8 nucleotides matching TRBD1. This CDR3 has 14 residues. Germline V gene sequence: CDR1 MNHEY, CDR2 SVGAGI. Losses at the gene ends were 7 bases for V and 9 bases for J; bases not matched to a gene: 11. The CDR3 DNA follows: TGTGCCAGCATAAGAGACAGGGGTGGTGGTGAGCAGTTCTTC. It encodes CASIRDRGGGEQFF.

This sequence joins TRBV7-6 and TRBJ2-7; 12 bases line up with TRBD2. CDR1 and CDR2 from the germline V gene are SGHVS and FNYEAQ. There are 15 residues in the CDR3. V lost 5 bases and J lost 4; bases outside the gene matches: 6. The CDR3 loop reads CASSLGLAGSYEQYF. The CDR3 DNA sequence: TGTGCCAGCAGCCTCGGACTAGCGGGATCTTACGAGCAGTACTTC.

V usage is TRBV27 and J usage is TRBJ2-3, with 9 bases aligning to TRBD1. The CDR3 spans 14 residues. Germline CDR1 is MNHEY and CDR2 is SMNVEV (reference sequence). With V trimmed by 7 bases and J by 6 bases, 8 bases remained unmatched. This CDR3 reads CASTPDRGEDTQYF. The CDR3 DNA is TGTGCCAGCACCCCGGACAGGGGAGAGGATACGCAGTATTTT.

The rearrangement uses TRBV28 and TRBJ1-5; TRBD1 agrees at 7 bases. Germline V lookup: CDR1 MDHEN, CDR2 SYDVKM. J gave up 2 bases and V 4 bases, and 2 bases lay outside the gene matches. The CDR3 loop spans 14 amino acids. The CDR3 DNA is TGTGCCAGCAGTTACGGACAGGGCAATCAGCCCCAGCATTTT. Its protein is CASSYGQGNQPQHF.

The V and J genes are TRBV29-1 and TRBJ1-2, with 10 bases that match TRBD1. The CDR3 sequence is 15 residues long. V dropped 6 bases and J dropped 1; count of bases not matched to a gene: 8. Germline V gene sequence: CDR1 SQVTM, CDR2 ANQGSEA. CDR3 protein: CSVPTGGAGNYGYTF. The CDR3 region has the DNA TGCAGCGTACCGACAGGGGGCGCTGGTAACTATGGCTACACCTTC.

This sequence joins TRBV19 and TRBJ1-3; D unresolved. This CDR3 is 13 amino acids long. V was pared by 6 bases and J by 4 bases, with 10 bases between. The germline CDR1 and CDR2 sequences are LNHDA and SQIVND (reference sequence). The DNA of the CDR3 is TGTGCCAGTAGCGAGGCTCCCGGAAACACCATATATTTT. Protein sequence: CASSEAPGNTIYF.

The V and J genes are TRBV25-1 and TRBJ1-4; 11 bases are shared with TRBD1. The CDR3 covers 13 residues. V was pared by 6 bases and J by 7 bases, with 1 base of the junction left unmatched. Per germline, CDR1 MGHDK and CDR2 SYGVNS. The CDR3 region is CASSGTGGEKLFF. In DNA, the CDR3 is TGTGCCAGCAGCGGGACAGGGGGTGAAAAACTGTTTTTT.

The gene calls are TRBV18 and TRBJ2-3; D ambiguous. The V gene's germline CDR1 is KGHSH and CDR2 LQKENI. With 0 bases removed from V and 0 bases from J, the gap between germline ends came to 10 bases. This CDR3 is 16 amino acids long. CDR3 protein: CASSPPGARSTDTQYF. CDR3 coding DNA: TGTGCCAGCTCACCACCCGGAGCCCGAAGCACAGATACGCAGTATTTT.

The chain carries TRBV19 and TRBJ1-1; possible D gene TRBD1, 5 bases. V was trimmed by 7 bases and J by 4 bases, leaving 16 bases between them. From germline, CDR1 is LNHDA and CDR2 SQIVND (reference sequence). The CDR3 covers 14 residues. CDR3 DNA: TGTGCCAGTACCATCAGCCGACAGAGCACTGAAGCTTTCTTT. It specifies CASTISRQSTEAFF.

The rearrangement joins TRBV9 to TRBJ2-5, with TRBD2 matching 7 bases. The CDR3 runs to 15 residues. V dropped 0 bases and J dropped 3; count of bases not matched to a gene: 5. Germline CDR1 and CDR2: SGDLS and YYNGEE. The CDR3 is CASSVVGLVKETQYF. As DNA, the CDR3 is TGTGCCAGCAGCGTAGTCGGACTAGTGAAAGAGACCCAGTACTTC. The full variable domain, its missing parts supplied by reference TRBV9 and TRBJ2-5, is DSGVTQTPKHLITATGQRVTLRCSPRSGDLSVYWYQQSLDQGLQFLIQYYNGEERAKGNILERFSAQQFPDLHSELNLSSLELGDSALYFCASSVVGLVKETQYFGPGTRLLVL.

The gene calls are TRBV18 and TRBJ2-3; 7 nucleotides agree with TRBD2. The germline V gene has CDR1 KGHSH and CDR2 LQKENI. J lost 5 bases, V lost 2 bases, and 4 bases had no gene match. The CDR3 totals 14 residues. CDR3 DNA: TGTGCCAGCTCACCAGTGTCGGGGGGAGATACGCAGTATTTT. Residues: CASSPVSGGDTQYF.

V and J are TRBV9 and TRBJ2-7; no firm D call. The CDR3 is made up of 13 amino acids. V lost 0 bases and J lost 4, with 8 bases in between. Germline V gene sequence: CDR1 SGDLS, CDR2 YYNGEE. Here the CDR3 DNA reads TGTGCCAGCAGCGTAGGTCAGGATTACGAGCAGTACTTC. It yields the protein CASSVGQDYEQYF.

The chain combines TRBV9 with TRBJ2-5; TRBD1 matches 9 bases. This CDR3 spans 15 amino acids. J lost 2 bases, V lost 3 bases, and 5 bases had no gene match. Germline loops: CDR1 SGDLS, CDR2 YYNGEE. This chain's CDR3 is CASSGQGGRQETQYF. The CDR3 DNA reads TGTGCCAGCAGCGGACAGGGGGGGAGGCAAGAGACCCAGTACTTC.